A selection of T cell receptor beta chains follows, all from one sample in a study of beta chain features in type 1 diabetes. Here immunoSEQ multiplex PCR was the method, and the copy in TCRdb shows in-frame clones only, minus some. In the table there are 400,000 to 500,000 clones, roughly 14% of which are singletons. The sequencing sample was made of naive CD4+ T cells from blood. Every receptor here comes from a man aged 25 to 40 in good health. CDR3s include the opening cysteine and the closing phenylalanine or tryptophan. Each record gives: D gene, V gene, J gene, clone size, CDR3 DNA, CDR3 protein. A D gene is named only where the DNA matches it firmly. Some rows have no size entry. The others give once, few or many, or a class for an expanded clone.

D gene: .; V gene: TRBV9; J gene: TRBJ2-3; clone size: .; CDR3 DNA: TGTGCCAGCAGCGTAGATTCAGATACGCAGTATTTT; CDR3 protein: CASSVDSDTQYF
D gene: TRBD2; V gene: TRBV15; J gene: TRBJ2-1; clone size: .; CDR3 DNA: TGTGCCACCAGCAGAGATCTAAGCGGGGGATCGCATGAGCAGTTCTTC; CDR3 protein: CATSRDLSGGSHEQFF
D gene: .; V gene: TRBV19; J gene: TRBJ2-1; clone size: few; CDR3 DNA: TGTGCCAGTAGTATCGGGGCGATCCAATACAATGAGCAGTTCTTC; CDR3 protein: CASSIGAIQYNEQFF
D gene: TRBD2; V gene: TRBV10-3; J gene: TRBJ2-3; clone size: few; CDR3 DNA: TGTGCCATCAGTGAGTCTCGCGGTGGCGGGGGGTTCGATACGCAGTATTTT; CDR3 protein: CAISESRGGGGFDTQYF
D gene: .; V gene: TRBV5-4; J gene: TRBJ1-2; clone size: .; CDR3 DNA: TGTGCCAGCAGCCCCCGGGACGGCTATGGCTACACCTTC; CDR3 protein: CASSPRDGYGYTF
D gene: .; V gene: TRBV30; J gene: TRBJ1-3; clone size: .; CDR3 DNA: TGTGCCTGGAGTGTATTGGGTGGAAACACCATATATTTT; CDR3 protein: CAWSVLGGNTIYF
D gene: TRBD1; V gene: TRBV29-1; J gene: TRBJ2-1; clone size: few; CDR3 DNA: TGCAGCGTTGGTTACAGGGGAAATGAGCAGTTCTTC; CDR3 protein: CSVGYRGNEQFF
D gene: TRBD1; V gene: TRBV25-1; J gene: TRBJ1-1; clone size: .; CDR3 DNA: TGTGCCAGCAGCCCTTCCGACAGGGGACCTTCTGAAGCTTTCTTT; CDR3 protein: CASSPSDRGPSEAFF
D gene: .; V gene: TRBV4-1; J gene: TRBJ1-2; clone size: few; CDR3 DNA: TGCGCCAGCAGCCCAGGACAAACGGGCTATGGCTACACCTTC; CDR3 protein: CASSPGQTGYGYTF
D gene: .; V gene: TRBV9; J gene: TRBJ2-3; clone size: few; CDR3 DNA: TGTGCCAGCAGCACTAGACTGAGCACAGATACGCAGTATTTT; CDR3 protein: CASSTRLSTDTQYF
D gene: .; V gene: TRBV15; J gene: TRBJ2-1; clone size: .; CDR3 DNA: TGTGCCACCCAACCTGGAAACTCCTACAATGAGCAGTTCTTC; CDR3 protein: CATQPGNSYNEQFF
D gene: TRBD1; V gene: TRBV18; J gene: TRBJ1-1; clone size: few; CDR3 DNA: TGTGCCAGCTCATCGGGACAGGGGCGATTGAACACTGAAGCTTTCTTT; CDR3 protein: CASSSGQGRLNTEAFF
D gene: TRBD2; V gene: TRBV11-2; J gene: TRBJ2-1; clone size: .; CDR3 DNA: TGTGCCAGCAGTCTTAGCGGGAGAGGTAATGAGCAGTTCTTC; CDR3 protein: CASSLSGRGNEQFF
D gene: TRBD2; V gene: TRBV11-2; J gene: TRBJ2-1; clone size: .; CDR3 DNA: TGTGCCAGCAGCTTAGCGGGGGGCTCCTACAATGAGCAGTTCTTC; CDR3 protein: CASSLAGGSYNEQFF
D gene: .; V gene: TRBV29-1; J gene: TRBJ1-1; clone size: .; CDR3 DNA: TGCAGCGCCCGCGGCAGGGCGAACACTGAAGCTTTCTTT; CDR3 protein: CSARGRANTEAFF
D gene: TRBD2; V gene: TRBV29-1; J gene: TRBJ2-1; clone size: few; CDR3 DNA: TGCAGCGTTGAAGCGGGGGGGAGTGGGCAGTTCTTC; CDR3 protein: CSVEAGGSGQFF
D gene: .; V gene: TRBV29-1; J gene: TRBJ1-2; clone size: .; CDR3 DNA: TGCAGCGGTGAAGACGCGGGGGTATATGGCTACACCTTC; CDR3 protein: CSGEDAGVYGYTF
D gene: TRBD2; V gene: TRBV19; J gene: TRBJ2-3; clone size: .; CDR3 DNA: TGTGCCAGTAGTATGACTAGCGGGAGTCGTGGAGATACGCAGTATTTT; CDR3 protein: CASSMTSGSRGDTQYF
D gene: .; V gene: TRBV29-1; J gene: TRBJ2-7; clone size: .; CDR3 DNA: TGCAGCGTTTTAAGTGGGGCGGGGCAGTACTTC; CDR3 protein: CSVLSGAGQYF
D gene: TRBD2; V gene: TRBV7-2; J gene: TRBJ2-5; clone size: few; CDR3 DNA: TGTGCCAGCAGCGTCCGAGCGGGGGGGCCTAAAGAGACCCAGTACTTC; CDR3 protein: CASSVRAGGPKETQYF
D gene: .; V gene: TRBV20-1; J gene: TRBJ2-7; clone size: few; CDR3 DNA: TGCAGTGCCACGACTGCGTACGAGCAGTACTTC; CDR3 protein: CSATTAYEQYF
D gene: TRBD1; V gene: TRBV7-9; J gene: TRBJ1-1; clone size: few; CDR3 DNA: TGTGCCAGCAGGCAGGACAGGACAAGTCAAGCTTTCTTT; CDR3 protein: CASRQDRTSQAFF